The 26 T cell receptor beta chains presented below share a single source sample, sequenced in a study of T cell repertoires in cytomegalovirus infection. These receptors are not linked to any known antigen. TCRdb used MiXCR to reprocess the reads, holding one entry per CDR3 protein. The data hold a few hundred thousand distinct CDR3 sequences, with almost 40% observed a single time. The sequenced sample was cultured PBMCs, obtained from culture after CMV antigen stimulation. These TCRs come from a human donor in good health (CMV status not recorded). Some clones in this sample may be carry-over from other donors' samples.

The V gene is TRBV7-9, the J gene TRBJ2-2; 9 nucleotides agree with TRBD2. This CDR3 spans 16 amino acids. Germline CDR1 SEHNR, CDR2 FQNEAQ (reference sequence). The ends lost 4 bases at V and 2 bases at J; junction bases unmatched: 5. CDR3 in DNA: TGTGCCAGCAGCTCGACTAGCGGTTCAAACACCGGGGAGCTGTTTTTT. This gives the protein CASSSTSGSNTGELFF.

The chain employs TRBV7-9 and TRBJ1-1; a weak D match, TRBD1 (6 bases). V lost 5 bases to trimming and J lost 3 bases, with 13 bases between them. Germline loops: CDR1 SEHNR, CDR2 FQNEAQ (reference sequence). This CDR3 has 14 residues. The CDR3 loop is CASSPFRQDTEAFF. The CDR3 bases are TGTGCCAGCAGCCCATTCAGACAGGACACTGAAGCTTTCTTT. Based on the CDR3 plus reference TRBV7-9 and TRBJ1-1, the full variable domain is DTGVSQNPRHKITKRGQNVTFRCDPISEHNRLYWYRQTLGQGPEFLTYFQNEAQLEKSRLLSDRFSAERPKGSFSTLEIQRTEQGDSAMYLCASSPFRQDTEAFFGQGTRLTVV.

This clonotype was counted a few times. The chain uses TRBV2 and TRBJ1-1, with D unclear. CDR1 and CDR2 from the germline V gene are SNHLY and FYNNEI. Trimming cost V 1 base and J 4 bases, with 7 bases left between them. CDR3 length: 13 amino acids. Here the CDR3 reads CASSEVPTTEAFF. For the CDR3, the DNA is TGTGCCAGCAGTGAAGTCCCCACCACTGAAGCTTTCTTT.

V is TRBV5-6 and J is TRBJ2-6; the D call may be TRBD1 or TRBD2 (6 bases each). Germline V gives CDR1 SGHDT, CDR2 YYEEEE. This CDR3 has 17 residues. Trimming took off 0 bases at V and 3 bases at J, with 13 bases between the two ends. This CDR3 reads CASSLAGGGYGANVLTF. The CDR3 DNA follows: TGTGCCAGCAGCTTGGCCGGGGGCGGTTATGGGGCCAACGTCCTGACTTTC.

This clonotype was found a few times. J is TRBJ2-5 and V is TRBV7-6; D perhaps matches TRBD1 (5 bases). Germline CDR1 SGHVS, CDR2 FNYEAQ. V lost 6 bases to trimming and J lost 5 bases, with 13 bases between them. The CDR3 loop spans 13 amino acids. CDR3 nucleotides: TGTGCCAGCAGAGAAACAGGTTCGGAGACCCAGTACTTC. As protein: CASRETGSETQYF. The full variable domain, in which reference TRBV7-6 and TRBJ2-5 provide the parts outside the CDR3, is GAGVSQSPRYKVTKRGQDVALRCDPISGHVSLYWYRQALGQGPEFLTYFNYEAQQDKSGLPNDRFSAERPEGSISTLTIQRTEQRDSAMYRCASRETGSETQYFGPGTRLLVL.

The chain has TRBV7-2 and TRBJ1-2; tentative D call: TRBD1 (5 bases). V gave up 7 bases and J gave up 8 bases, with 20 bases separating them. Germline V gene sequence: CDR1 SGHTA, CDR2 FQGNSA. The CDR3 extends over 14 amino acids. CDR3 protein: CASTSFGAHGGYTF. The CDR3 DNA sequence: TGTGCCAGCACCTCCTTCGGGGCCCATGGGGGCTACACCTTC.

In its sample, this clonotype was seen once. The V gene is TRBV28, the J gene TRBJ1-2; tentative D call: TRBD1 (6 bases). Germline V gives CDR1 MDHEN, CDR2 SYDVKM. The CDR3 runs to 14 residues. V was pared by 5 bases and J by 4 bases, with 14 bases between. CDR3 protein: CASSPSGGPYGYTF. The CDR3 DNA follows: TGTGCCAGCAGTCCCTCGGGGGGGCCCTATGGCTACACCTTC.

The V call is TRBV5-1, the J call TRBJ1-4, with a tentative D call TRBD1 (5 bases). Germline loops: CDR1 SGHRS, CDR2 YFSETQ. V dropped 7 bases and J dropped 1 base, with 11 bases sitting between them. The CDR3 consists of 14 residues. The CDR3 DNA follows: TGCGCCAGCGGGCCTGGGGGAACTAATGAAAAACTGTTTTTT. Translated, it gives CASGPGGTNEKLFF.

This clonotype occurred a few times. V and J are TRBV7-9 and TRBJ1-5, with 9 bases lining up with TRBD1. This CDR3 is 16 amino acids long. The V segment lost 5 bases and the J segment 1 base; nucleotides outside the gene matches: 6. The V gene's germline CDR1 is SEHNR and CDR2 FQNEAQ (reference sequence). The CDR3 region has the DNA TGTGCCAGCAGCAACGACAGGGGGAAGAGCAATCAGCCCCAGCATTTT. It encodes CASSNDRGKSNQPQHF.

This rearrangement joins TRBV29-1 to TRBJ2-1, with TRBD2 as a possible D gene (6 bases). Trimming removed 3 bases from V and 0 bases from J, with 9 bases in between. Germline V gives CDR1 SQVTM, CDR2 ANQGSEA. The CDR3 is made up of 14 amino acids. The DNA for the CDR3 is TGCAGCGTTGATGGGAGGAGCTCCTACAATGAGCAGTTCTTC. This encodes CSVDGRSSYNEQFF.

This clonotype was observed a few times. The chain couples TRBV10-1 to TRBJ1-6; 8 bases map to TRBD1. Trimming cost V 6 bases and J 7 bases; bases outside gene matches: 2. CDR1 WNHNN and CDR2 SYGVQD come from the germline V gene (reference sequence). This CDR3 has 13 amino acids. In DNA, the CDR3 is TGCGCCAGCAGCGGGGACAGGAATTCACCCCTCCACTTT. It specifies CASSGDRNSPLHF.

The J gene is TRBJ2-7, the V gene TRBV20-1; 10 bases map to TRBD1. J lost 1 base, V lost 0 bases, and 6 bases had no gene match. Germline lookup yields CDR1 DFQATT and CDR2 SNEGSKA (reference sequence). The CDR3 sequence is 16 residues long. CDR3 bases: TGCAGTGCTAGAGATCGTCGGACAGGGGGTTCCTACGAGCAGTACTTC. Translation: CSARDRRTGGSYEQYF.

CDR3 in DNA: TGCGCCAGCAGCTTGGCCCCGGGACAGTACTCTGGAAACACCATATATTTT. Translation gives CASSLAPGQYSGNTIYF. The chain recombines TRBV5-1 with TRBJ1-3; TRBD1 aligns across 7 bases. Per the germline V gene, CDR1 is SGHRS and CDR2 is YFSETQ. With 0 bases clipped from V and 0 bases from J, the junction kept 6 bases outside the gene matches. The CDR3 has 17 amino acids.

The V call is TRBV5-4, the J call TRBJ2-5; D may be TRBD1 (6 bases). This CDR3 comprises 14 residues. CDR1 is SGHNT, CDR2 YYREEE, per germline (reference sequence). The V and J ends lost 8 bases and 4 bases respectively, with 18 bases between them. The CDR3 bases are TGTGCCAGTGGGGGCCGGACAGATTTAGAGACCCAGTACTTC. Translation: CASGGRTDLETQYF.

This clonotype was observed a few times. This chain connects TRBV7-2 to TRBJ2-1, with 7 bases fitting TRBD2. J lost 2 bases, V lost 8 bases, and 3 bases had no gene match. Germline CDR1 and CDR2: SGHTA and FQGNSA. The CDR3 loop spans 13 amino acids. CDR3 nucleotides: TGTGCCAGCGGGGAGGGGCCCTACAATGAGCAGTTCTTC. This sequence encodes CASGEGPYNEQFF.

The chain employs TRBV5-4 and TRBJ2-1; possibly TRBD1 or TRBD2 for D (5 bases each). This CDR3 comprises 13 residues. CDR1 and CDR2 (germline): SGHNT, YYREEE (reference sequence). V was trimmed by 4 bases and J by 5 bases, leaving 10 bases between them. DNA of the CDR3: TGTGCCAGCAGCCGGGACGGACACAATGAGCAGTTCTTC. Amino acid sequence: CASSRDGHNEQFF.

A few counts support this clonotype. The gene calls are TRBV6-5 and TRBJ2-3, with 9 bases fitting TRBD2. Germline-derived CDR1 and CDR2 are MNHEY and SVGAGI. This CDR3 has 15 residues. After removal of 5 bases from V and 6 bases from J, the junction contained 9 bases not matched to a gene. The DNA for the CDR3 is TGTGCCAGCAGTCCCTCGGCGGGGGGGCGGGATACGCAGTATTTT. This encodes CASSPSAGGRDTQYF.

This clonotype was recorded many times. This chain links TRBV7-2 with TRBJ2-1, with D unresolved. Trimming shortened V by 5 bases and J by 3 bases, and 14 bases separated the two germline ends. Germline V CDR1 and CDR2: SGHTA, FQGNSA. The CDR3 has 15 residues. The DNA for the CDR3 is TGTGCCAGCAGCCAAACTCCAGGTTACTACAATGAGCAGTTCTTC. Protein sequence: CASSQTPGYYNEQFF. Combining the CDR3 with reference TRBV7-2 and TRBJ2-1 gives the whole variable domain GAGVSQSPSNKVTEKGKDVELRCDPISGHTALYWYRQSLGQGLEFLIYFQGNSAPDKSGLPSDRFSAERTGGSVSTLTIQRTQQEDSAVYLCASSQTPGYYNEQFFGPGTRLTVL.

The rearrangement links TRBV7-8 to TRBJ2-5; the match to TRBD1 covers 7 bases. Germline V gene sequence: CDR1 SGHVS, CDR2 FQNEAQ. CDR3 length equals 15 residues. The ends lost 5 bases at V and 4 bases at J; junction bases unmatched: 10. The CDR3 region has the DNA TGTGCCAGCAGCCCGACAGGCGAGGGGGCAGAGACCCAGTACTTC. Its protein product is CASSPTGEGAETQYF.

The rearrangement joins TRBV7-8 to TRBJ2-3; D may be TRBD1 (5 bases). CDR1 SGHVS and CDR2 FQNEAQ come from the germline V gene. The CDR3 is 15 residues long. With 4 bases removed from V and 0 bases from J, the gap between germline ends came to 11 bases. The CDR3 DNA reads TGTGCCAGCAGCTCCCCGAGACAGAGCACAGATACGCAGTATTTT. Translation gives CASSSPRQSTDTQYF.

This clonotype was detected ten times or more. This chain joins TRBV7-2 and TRBJ1-2; TRBD1 matches at 7 bases. Losses at the gene ends were 6 bases for V and 1 base for J; bases not matched to a gene: 5. The germline gives CDR1 SGHTA, CDR2 FQGNSA. The CDR3 has 14 amino acids. Here the CDR3 DNA reads TGTGCCAGCAGACTACGACAGGGTAACTATGGCTACACCTTC. It specifies CASRLRQGNYGYTF.

This clonotype was counted between two and nine times. The CDR3 loop is CASDSRGVNTGELFF. CDR3 sequence (DNA): TGTGCCAGCGATTCCAGGGGGGTGAACACCGGGGAGCTGTTTTTT. The chain recombines TRBV6-1 with TRBJ2-2, with D possibly TRBD1 on 7 matching bases. Trimming left V 8 bases short and J 1 base short, with 14 bases between. The CDR3 spans 15 residues. Germline V lookup: CDR1 MNHNS, CDR2 SASEGT.

The rearrangement links TRBV18 to TRBJ2-1, with a possible D match to TRBD1 (6 bases). Germline V gene sequence: CDR1 KGHSH, CDR2 LQKENI. This CDR3 has 16 residues. V lost 8 bases and J lost 5, with 22 bases in between. The CDR3 loop is CASTRRAGQYDNEQFF. CDR3 nucleotides: TGTGCCAGCACCAGAAGGGCCGGACAGTATGACAATGAGCAGTTCTTC.

The rearrangement joins TRBV11-2 to TRBJ2-3; 13 bases agree with TRBD2. V was pared by 1 base and J by 4 bases, with 5 bases of the junction left unmatched. CDR3 length: 17 amino acids. Germline V lookup: CDR1 SGHAT, CDR2 FQNNGV. In DNA, the CDR3 is TGTGCCAGCAGCTTAGGGGGACTAGCGGGATGGGCAGATACGCAGTATTTT. This codes for CASSLGGLAGWADTQYF.

In its sample, this clonotype was seen a few times. The chain recombines TRBV7-9 with TRBJ2-1; maybe TRBD2 (5 bases). The CDR3 is 13 residues long. In germline, CDR1 is SEHNR, CDR2 FQNEAQ (reference sequence). V lost 0 bases and J lost 15, with 15 bases in between. CDR3 loop: CASSLAHGNALFF. CDR3 DNA sequence: TGTGCCAGCAGCTTAGCGCACGGGAACGCGCTGTTCTTC. The complete variable domain, with remaining parts taken from reference TRBV7-9 and TRBJ2-1, reads DTGVSQNPRHKITKRGQNVTFRCDPISEHNRLYWYRQTLGQGPEFLTYFQNEAQLEKSRLLSDRFSAERPKGSFSTLEIQRTEQGDSAMYLCASSLAHGNALFFGPGTRLTVL.

The V gene is TRBV10-2, the J gene TRBJ1-3; D gene unclear. V was trimmed by 2 bases and J by 0 bases, leaving 5 bases between them. Germline CDR1 reads WSHSY; CDR2 reads SAAADI. This CDR3 contains 14 residues. This CDR3 is CASSEGFSGNTIYF. In DNA form, the CDR3 reads TGCGCCAGCAGTGAGGGGTTCTCTGGAAACACCATATATTTT.